Below are 26 T cell receptor beta chains sequenced from a single sample in a study of T cells in Graves' hyperthyroidism and ophthalmopathy. Researchers took RNA transcripts and amplified the TCR beta CDR3 regions from them. The HTBI set primed first-round TCR CDR3 RT-PCR. TCRdb analysed the multiplex PCR reads with MiXCR anew, one entry per CDR3 protein. Counted here are hundreds of thousands of distinct CDR3 sequences, approximately 14% occurring once; the ten biggest clones make up roughly 15%. Sequencing was done on a sample of blood. The origin of the receptors is a woman between 18 and 30 years old with Graves' hyperthyroidism.

The chain is built from TRBV6-5 and TRBJ2-7; 8 bases are a match to TRBD1. Per germline, CDR1 MNHEY and CDR2 SVGAGI. After removal of 0 bases from V and 3 bases from J, the junction contained 7 bases not matched to a gene. The CDR3 is made up of 16 amino acids. The CDR3 DNA reads as TGTGCCAGCAGTTACTCGAACGCAGGGGGCGGCTACGAGCAGTACTTC. Translation: CASSYSNAGGGYEQYF.

The chain carries TRBV20-1 and TRBJ2-1; D uncertain. The CDR3 contains 12 residues. Germline CDR1 DFQATT, CDR2 SNEGSKA (reference sequence). The germline V and J ends were trimmed by 4 bases and 7 bases, with 11 bases remaining between them. CDR3 protein: CSATSKWNEQFF. The CDR3 DNA reads as TGCAGTGCTACATCAAAGTGGAATGAGCAGTTCTTC.

Ten or more counts support this clonotype. The chain couples TRBV29-1 to TRBJ2-3; 10 positions match TRBD2. Germline loops: CDR1 SQVTM, CDR2 ANQGSEA. Trimming at V came to 4 bases and at J to 2 bases, leaving 12 bases not matched to a gene. The CDR3 totals 17 residues. The CDR3 loop reads CSVGSGLAALPTDTQYF. The CDR3 DNA is TGCAGCGTTGGTTCCGGACTAGCGGCCCTCCCCACAGATACGCAGTATTTT.

This clonotype was counted a few times. This chain links TRBV12-3 or TRBV12-4 with TRBJ1-3, with TRBD1 matching over 7 bases. The CDR3 totals 14 residues. The trim removed 6 bases at V and 2 bases at J, leaving 4 bases unmatched. The CDR3 is CASRSQGAGNTIYF. CDR3 in DNA: TGTGCCAGCAGGAGTCAGGGGGCTGGAAACACCATATATTTT.

This clonotype came up many times. CDR3 loop: CASSLGTADYGYTF. The CDR3 DNA reads TGCGCCAGCAGCTTGGGGACAGCTGACTATGGCTACACCTTC. The chain has TRBV5-1 and TRBJ1-2; tentative D call: TRBD1 (6 bases). Trimming removed 0 bases from V and 3 bases from J, with 9 bases in between. The germline gives CDR1 SGHRS, CDR2 YFSETQ. The CDR3 has 14 amino acids.

V usage is TRBV4-1 and J usage is TRBJ1-1; 8 bases match TRBD1. The ends lost 2 bases at V and 6 bases at J; junction bases unmatched: 17. Germline loops: CDR1 MGHRA, CDR2 YSYEKL. This CDR3 has 18 residues. The CDR3 reads CASSQFREPGQGGAEAFF. The CDR3 DNA sequence: TGCGCCAGCAGCCAATTTAGGGAACCCGGACAGGGAGGGGCTGAAGCTTTCTTT.

The chain is built from TRBV5-1 and TRBJ1-2, with TRBD1 matching over 10 bases. The CDR3 covers 16 residues. Trimming at V came to 0 bases and at J to 3 bases, leaving 5 bases not matched to a gene. Germline values: CDR1 SGHRS, CDR2 YFSETQ. CDR3 sequence (DNA): TGCGCCAGCAGCTTGGGACAGGGGGCGGGAGACTATGGCTACACCTTC. This gives the protein CASSLGQGAGDYGYTF.

This clonotype was recorded at least ten times. The chain recombines TRBV28 with TRBJ1-5; maybe TRBD1 (6 bases). The germline CDR1 and CDR2 sequences are MDHEN and SYDVKM. The length of the CDR3 is 15 residues. Deletions cut 5 bases from V and 5 bases from J, with 16 bases between. CDR3 loop: CASSRWWTEDQPQHF. For the CDR3, the DNA is TGTGCCAGCAGTCGCTGGTGGACAGAGGATCAGCCCCAGCATTTT. The entire variable domain, with the rest obtained from reference TRBV28 and TRBJ1-5, is as follows: DVKVTQSSRYLVKRTGEKVFLECVQDMDHENMFWYRQDPGLGLRLIYFSYDVKMKEKGDIPEGYSVSREKKERFSLILESASTNQTSMYLCASSRWWTEDQPQHFGDGTRLSIL.

The rearrangement links TRBV20-1 to TRBJ1-2; 7 bases fit TRBD1. V shed 6 bases, J shed 5 bases, and the junction held 3 bases outside the gene matches. This CDR3 is built from 11 residues. Germline loops: CDR1 DFQATT, CDR2 SNEGSKA (reference sequence). Here the CDR3 DNA reads TGCAGTGCAGAGACAGGGTATGGCTACACCTTC. Encoded protein: CSAETGYGYTF.

This clonotype was found many times. The chain uses TRBV11-2 and TRBJ2-1; 7 nucleotides line up with TRBD2. The CDR3 has 14 residues. V dropped 1 base and J dropped 7; count of bases not matched to a gene: 4. CDR1 is SGHAT, CDR2 FQNNGV, per germline. CDR3 sequence: CASSLAGGRNEQFF. The CDR3 DNA reads TGTGCCAGCAGCTTAGCGGGAGGAAGGAATGAGCAGTTCTTC.

This clonotype came up many times. The genes are TRBV27 and TRBJ1-4; 11 bases line up with TRBD1. From germline, CDR1 is MNHEY and CDR2 SMNVEV (reference sequence). The CDR3 extends over 17 amino acids. The ends lost 5 bases at V and 4 bases at J; junction bases unmatched: 9. This chain's CDR3 is CASSPRTGGIDNEKLFF. The DNA of the CDR3 is TGTGCCAGCAGTCCTCGGACAGGGGGCATCGATAATGAAAAACTGTTTTTT.

This clonotype showed up just a few times. This chain connects TRBV5-1 to TRBJ2-3; 8 bases align to TRBD2. The V and J ends lost 4 bases and 6 bases, in that order; junction bases with no gene match: 16. Germline CDR1 and CDR2: SGHRS and YFSETQ. CDR3 length equals 17 residues. Here the CDR3 DNA reads TGCGCCAGCAGCCCCCAGGCGGGGGGCGCCCTGTTCGATACGCAGTATTTT. Amino acid sequence: CASSPQAGGALFDTQYF.

CDR3 nucleotides: TGTGCCAGCAGTTTCGGTGGGTCACCCCTCCACTTT. This codes for CASSFGGSPLHF. This chain uses TRBV28 with TRBJ1-6; D not certain. Looked up from germline, CDR1 is MDHEN and CDR2 is SYDVKM. The CDR3 is 12 residues long. V was trimmed by 3 bases and J by 10 bases, leaving 7 bases between them.

In this sample, this clonotype turned up many times. The genes are TRBV28 and TRBJ1-5, with D unresolved. This CDR3 contains 15 residues. Germline CDR1 MDHEN, CDR2 SYDVKM. V was clipped by 1 base and J by 5 bases, with 12 bases between them. The CDR3 sequence is CASSLSSGSYQPQHF. For the CDR3, the DNA is TGTGCCAGCAGTTTATCGTCCGGGTCCTATCAGCCCCAGCATTTT.

In its sample, this clonotype was seen many times. The chain couples TRBV28 to TRBJ1-2; TRBD1 agrees at 9 bases. The germline V gene encodes CDR1 MDHEN and CDR2 SYDVKM. The ends lost 7 bases at V and 5 bases at J; junction bases unmatched: 5. The CDR3 spans 13 residues. In DNA, the CDR3 is TGTGCCAGCAACCGGGACAGGGTGTATGGCTACACCTTC. It translates to CASNRDRVYGYTF.

For this clonotype: This clone may be a read error of a much larger clone one base away. V usage is TRBV28 and J usage is TRBJ2-2, with D tentatively TRBD1 (5 bases). Trimming stripped 2 bases from V and 4 bases from J, with 14 bases between. The CDR3 spans 16 residues. Germline CDR1 reads MDHEN; CDR2 reads SYDVKM. This CDR3 is CASSLPGRETTGELFF. The CDR3 nucleotides are TGTGCCAGCAGTTTACCAGGCAGGGAAACCACCGGGGAGCTGTTTTTT. The full variable domain, its missing parts supplied by reference TRBV28 and TRBJ2-2, is DVKVTQSSRYLVKRTGEKVFLECVQDMDHENMFWYRQDPGLGLRLIYFSYDVKMKEKGDIPEGYSVSREKKERFSLILESASTNQTSMYLCASSLPGRETTGELFFGEGSRLTVL.

The chain links TRBV7-2 to TRBJ2-2, with TRBD2 identical over 11 bases. CDR3 length: 16 residues. Germline V gene lookup returns CDR1 SGHTA and CDR2 FQGNSA. J lost 8 bases, V lost 6 bases, and 11 bases had no gene match. CDR3 protein: CASRLSGGATGGELFF. The CDR3 coding sequence is TGTGCCAGCAGACTTAGCGGGGGGGCCACGGGAGGGGAGCTGTTTTTT.

V gene TRBV27 combines with J gene TRBJ1-2, with a possible D match to TRBD1 (5 bases). The germline gives CDR1 MNHEY, CDR2 SMNVEV (reference sequence). Between the trimmed V and J ends, which lost 6 bases and 2 bases, there was a span of 13 bases. The CDR3 spans 14 residues. For the CDR3, the DNA is TGTGCCAGCAGCCGGGGACGAATAAACTATGGCTACACCTTC. Encoded protein: CASSRGRINYGYTF.

This clonotype was picked up a small number of times. This sequence joins TRBV24-1 and TRBJ1-4; TRBD1 aligns across 7 bases. CDR3 size: 15 residues. Germline V gene lookup returns CDR1 KGHDR and CDR2 SFDVKD. V shed 4 bases and J 5 bases; nucleotides not matched to a gene: 6. This CDR3 reads CATSESGTANEKLFF. CDR3 DNA sequence: TGTGCCACCAGTGAATCCGGGACAGCAAATGAAAAACTGTTTTTT.

At least ten counts were recorded for this clonotype. CDR3 coding DNA: TGTGCCATTGCTGGCGGGACAGGGATCGGGCCCAGTGAAGCTTTCTTT. Translating it yields CAIAGGTGIGPSEAFF. V is TRBV12-3 or TRBV12-4 and J is TRBJ1-1, with TRBD1 matching over 9 bases. CDR3 length equals 16 residues. The V gene end was trimmed by 10 bases and the J gene end by 7 bases; junction bases not matched to a gene: 19.

The chain recombines TRBV5-1 with TRBJ2-3; D gene ambiguous. The germline V gene encodes CDR1 SGHRS and CDR2 YFSETQ. The V end lost 4 bases, the J end lost 4 bases, and 22 bases lay between the germline ends. The CDR3 totals 17 residues. The CDR3 DNA reads TGCGCCAGCAGCAAGATAGAAACGGGTGGGGTGGCAGATACGCAGTATTTT. Its protein product is CASSKIETGGVADTQYF. Variable domain in full (rest from reference TRBV5-1 and TRBJ2-3): KAGVTQTPRYLIKTRGQQVTLSCSPISGHRSVSWYQQTPGQGLQFLFEYFSETQRNKGNFPGRFSGRQFSNSRSEMNVSTLELGDSALYLCASSKIETGGVADTQYFGPGTRLTVL.

V is TRBV2 and J is TRBJ1-2, with 12 nucleotides matching TRBD1. This CDR3 spans 15 amino acids. Germline V gene lookup returns CDR1 SNHLY and CDR2 FYNNEI. V lost 6 bases, J lost 4 bases, and 6 bases stayed unmatched. The CDR3: CASRMGQGAGYGYTF. In DNA form, the CDR3 reads TGTGCCAGCAGAATGGGACAGGGGGCGGGCTATGGCTACACCTTC.

This clonotype came up many times. This sequence joins TRBV20-1 and TRBJ1-5, with TRBD1 matching 9 bases. The CDR3 has 16 residues. CDR1 and CDR2 (germline): DFQATT, SNEGSKA (reference sequence). V was pared by 5 bases and J by 7 bases, with 15 bases of the junction left unmatched. CDR3 in DNA: TGCAGTGCTCTGTCCCGGGACAGGGTAGGTGGACAGCCCCAGCATTTT. It is translated as CSALSRDRVGGQPQHF.

For this clonotype: A much larger clone differs from this one at a single base, so this may be a read error. This chain uses TRBV20-1 with TRBJ2-3, with D possibly TRBD1 on 6 matching bases. Per the germline V gene, CDR1 is DFQATT and CDR2 is SNEGSKA (reference sequence). This CDR3 region has 16 residues. CDR3 sequence reads: CSAGDPRRGSTDTQYF. The CDR3 DNA follows: TGCAGTGCTGGAGATCCCAGAAGGGGGAGCACAGATACGCAGTATTTT.

The V gene is TRBV6-1, the J gene TRBJ2-1, with D maybe TRBD2 (6 bases). This CDR3 comprises 13 residues. Germline values: CDR1 MNHNS, CDR2 SASEGT. V gave up 3 bases and J gave up 7 bases, with 10 bases separating them. CDR3 sequence reads: CASSDGLPNEQFF. CDR3 DNA: TGTGCCAGCAGTGATGGACTACCTAATGAGCAGTTCTTC.

This chain uses TRBV7-2 with TRBJ2-5, with a possible D match to TRBD1 (6 bases). From germline, CDR1 is SGHTA and CDR2 FQGNSA. CDR3 length equals 13 residues. V dropped 7 bases and J dropped 3 bases, with 12 bases sitting between them. The CDR3: CASTRGPEETQYF. The CDR3 DNA reads as TGTGCCAGCACCAGGGGTCCCGAAGAGACCCAGTACTTC. Looking up the rest from reference TRBV7-2 and TRBJ2-5 gives the full variable domain: GAGVSQSPSNKVTEKGKDVELRCDPISGHTALYWYRQSLGQGLEFLIYFQGNSAPDKSGLPSDRFSAERTGGSVSTLTIQRTQQEDSAVYLCASTRGPEETQYFGPGTRLLVL.